The entry below describes one T cell receptor beta chain. A multiplex PCR was run with 60 Vbeta primers and 13 Jbeta primers. The assay was immunoSEQ multiplex PCR, and TCRdb's table has in-frame clones only and misses some. The data hold about 140,000 clones, with about 80% observed a single time. The sample comes from a study of cytomegalovirus exposure and HLA in healthy donors. Study-level background: Within an early data release were about 85 million unique TCRs drawn from HLA-typed donors.

This CDR3 region has 15 residues. V was pared by 7 bases and J by 6 bases, with 7 bases of the junction left unmatched. Germline V gene lookup returns CDR1 LNHDA and CDR2 SQIVND (reference sequence). Sequenced sample: PBMCs. This receptor was identified in a man between 25 and 39 years old in good health and CMV-seronegative. J is TRBJ2-3 and V is TRBV19, with 13 positions matching TRBD2. CDR3 amino acids: CASTGLAGVGDTQYF. CDR3 nucleotides: TGTGCCAGTACCGGACTAGCGGGAGTCGGGGATACGCAGTATTTT.